This is a list of T cell receptor beta chains from one sample in a study of T cell repertoires in cytomegalovirus infection. TCRdb analysed the reads with MiXCR anew, one entry per CDR3 protein. Here the sample spans around 900,000 distinct CDR3 sequences, less than 40% being singletons. These receptors have no identified antigens. The sequencing here drew on cultured CD8+ T cells from PBMCs, taken from culture after CMV antigen stimulation. The receptors shown here come from a human donor in good health (CMV status not recorded). Some clones in this sample may be carry-over from other donors' samples. CDR3s include the opening cysteine and the closing phenylalanine or tryptophan. The D gene is left open where the match is weak. Clone size is stated in some rows and not others, as once, few, many or a class when expanded.

d_call	v_call	clone_size	cdr3_length	j_call	cdr3_nt	cdr3_aa
TRBD2	TRBV5-6	.	17	TRBJ2-1	TGTGCCAGCAGCTTGGGGGGGGGGACTAGCGTTTACAATGAGCAGTTCTTC	CASSLGGGTSVYNEQFF
TRBD1	TRBV10-3	.	15	TRBJ2-5	TGTGCCATCAGTGATAGGGACAGGGGCAGCAAGACCCAGTACTTC	CAISDRDRGSKTQYF
.	TRBV4-3	.	16	TRBJ1-1	TGCGCCAGCAGCCAAGATTTTGCACATTCAAACACTGAAGCTTTCTTT	CASSQDFAHSNTEAFF
.	TRBV7-4	.	13	TRBJ2-7	TGTGCCAGCAGCTTATATCCCAGCGATCAGCAGTACTTC	CASSLYPSDQQYF
TRBD1	TRBV2	.	18	TRBJ1-2	TGTGCCAGCAGTGTCGGCTGGAGACAGGGGGCGCTTCCCTATGGCTACACCTTC	CASSVGWRQGALPYGYTF
.	TRBV4-1	few	15	TRBJ1-3	TGCGCCAGCACCCCTCTGTGGGGGGACGGAAACACCATATATTTT	CASTPLWGDGNTIYF
.	TRBV12-3/TRBV12-4	few	14	TRBJ1-5	TGTGCCAGCAGTCCAGGGAGCAACAATCAGCCCCAGCATTTT	CASSPGSNNQPQHF
TRBD1	TRBV19	few	16	TRBJ1-1	TGTGCCAGTAGCAATAACCGCCAGGGGGCGGGCACTGAAGCTTTCTTT	CASSNNRQGAGTEAFF
TRBD2	TRBV5-8	.	14	TRBJ2-1	TGTGCCAGCAGCTTGGTGCGGGGGAGCAATGAGCAGTTCTTC	CASSLVRGSNEQFF
TRBD1	TRBV12-3/TRBV12-4	.	15	TRBJ1-5	TGTGCCAGCTCTTTAGTACAGGGGTTGAATCAGCCCCAGCATTTT	CASSLVQGLNQPQHF
.	TRBV10-3	many	15	TRBJ1-2	TGTGCCAGCGAGCTCACGGGTGAACGGCGCTATGGCTACACCTTC	CASELTGERRYGYTF
.	TRBV6-4	.	13	TRBJ2-2	TGTGCCAGCAGTGACTCGGCATCCGGGGAGCTGTTTTTT	CASSDSASGELFF
.	TRBV5-4	.	17	TRBJ1-1	TGTGCCAGCAGCTTTTGGTTTAGGGCGGGGGTGAACACTGAAGCTTTCTTT	CASSFWFRAGVNTEAFF
TRBD1	TRBV19	.	16	TRBJ1-5	TGTGCCAGTAGTATGTCCGGGACAGGGCCCACTCGGCCCCAGCATTTT	CASSMSGTGPTRPQHF
.	TRBV10-3	.	16	TRBJ1-2	TGTGCCATCAGTGAGCCGGTCCTTGAACCTAACTATGGCTACACCTTC	CAISEPVLEPNYGYTF
TRBD1	TRBV7-2	many	16	TRBJ2-2	TGTGCCAGCAGCCTCCGCGACAGGGGGCTCACCGGGGAGCTGTTTTTT	CASSLRDRGLTGELFF
TRBD2	TRBV7-9	few	15	TRBJ2-2	TGTGCCAGCAGCCAAAGGCTAGCGGGGACCGGGGAGCTGTTTTTT	CASSQRLAGTGELFF
.	TRBV27	few	13	TRBJ1-6	TGTGCCACCGGGGCAGAGTATAATTCACCCCTCCACTTT	CATGAEYNSPLHF
TRBD2	TRBV4-2	few	18	TRBJ2-3	TGTGCCAGCAGCCCTGGACTAGCGGGGGTGTCTGGAACAGATACGCAGTATTTT	CASSPGLAGVSGTDTQYF
.	TRBV7-6	.	15	TRBJ1-1	TGTGCCAGCAGCCCTCCGGCGGGAGTGTCTACTGAAGCTTTCTTT	CASSPPAGVSTEAFF